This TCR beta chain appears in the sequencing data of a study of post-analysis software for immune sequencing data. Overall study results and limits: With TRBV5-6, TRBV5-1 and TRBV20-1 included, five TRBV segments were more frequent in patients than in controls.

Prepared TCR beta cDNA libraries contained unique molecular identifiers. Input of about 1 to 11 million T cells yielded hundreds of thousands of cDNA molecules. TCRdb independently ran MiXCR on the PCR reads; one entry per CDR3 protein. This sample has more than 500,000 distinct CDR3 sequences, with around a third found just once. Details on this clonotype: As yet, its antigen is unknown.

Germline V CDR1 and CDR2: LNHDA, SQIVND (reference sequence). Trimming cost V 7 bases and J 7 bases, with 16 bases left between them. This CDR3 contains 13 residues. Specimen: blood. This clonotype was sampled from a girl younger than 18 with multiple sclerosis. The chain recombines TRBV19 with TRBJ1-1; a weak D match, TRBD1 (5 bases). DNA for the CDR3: TGTGCCAGTAATCAGGGACTTATAGGTGAAGCTTTCTTT. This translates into CASNQGLIGEAFF.